This TCR beta chain was captured by sequencing in a study of T cells in women clearing cervical HPV infection (dated by TCRdb to the late 2010s). Some background on the complete study: Cases were 25 women with histologically confirmed HPV16-related CIN3 or worse, including a couple of invasive cancers. The approximately 23 controls were women who cleared a single incident HPV16 infection within 12 months without developing precancer or cancer. Case blood was taken at the visit when the lesion was first identified, whereas control blood was taken when infection was no longer detected. Among cases, blood sampling came a median of nearly 150 days after lesion detection, with an interquartile range of about 80 to 230 days. Since only a few of the women had HLA typing available, the possibility that HLA type was acting as a confounder could not be ruled out. The exploratory proof-of-principle case-control study was nested within the Guanacaste HPV Natural History Study in Costa Rica and compared TCR repertoires across cervical HPV16 outcomes. Cases and controls were matched on age within five years and on year of sample collection. Cases had a median age of almost 35 years and controls had a median age of about 37, with no significant differences in baseline characteristics. The parent cohort enrolled about 10,000 women aged 18 or older in Guanacaste, Costa Rica, in about 1992 to 1995 and followed the women for seven years. Five blinded duplicates per group were added as quality controls, so that approximately 60 samples were obtained: around 50 participants and 10 replicates.

Notes on this clone: The antigen it recognizes is unknown. Read sequence stops 3 residues before the CDR3 end, and the germline J gene provides the missing end.

Using the immunoSEQ assay, multiplex PCR amplified TCR beta CDR3 regions from an average of approximately 1,200 ng of genomic DNA per sample. The assay corrected primer bias using a complete synthetic TCR repertoire to establish an amplification baseline. The amplicons were sequenced using the Illumina platform. The paper's data handling went like this. Error correction of the sequences involved clustering with frequency ratios plus a modified nearest-neighbor algorithm, after which the sequences were analyzed in the immunoSEQ Analyzer using IMGT gene definitions. At each rarefaction depth, TCR richness and evenness were averaged over 20 rarefaction repeats, and samples with fewer sequences than the depth were excluded. V, D and J gene relative abundances were compared between groups with Wilcoxon rank sum tests, applying FDR correction. In the blinded duplicates, the intraclass correlation was just under 97% for TCR richness and averaged 76.4% across approximately 60 gene segments. As stored in TCRdb, this immuneACCESS dataset retains in-frame rearrangements with V and J assigned. A fraction of the clones does not appear; measured against another copy, unresolved V genes explain less than half of the discrepancy, and the remainder lacks a known reason. V and J calls and clone size come straight from that table; D and trimming were deduced from the DNA. This sample's table lists tens of thousands of clones. The ten largest clones represent 6.6% of the sample.

The junction carries 10 bases between V and J, which are trimmed by 2 bases and 1 base respectively. The germline V gene (reference sequence) sets CDR1 to DFQATT and CDR2 to SNEGSKA. From cysteine to phenylalanine, the CDR3 is 14 amino acids long. The DNA shown is the part of the CDR3 that was read: 33 bases, in frame from base 1. Results and caveats for the whole study, not just this receptor: Cases were distinguished from controls with an estimated AUC of 0.7 to 0.85 by random forest classifiers combining richness and V gene abundances. TRBV6-7 relative abundance was lower in cases than in controls (around 0.11% versus 0.15%; Bonferroni P = 0.0008). Across sequencing depths, CIN3+ cases showed significantly higher TCR repertoire richness than controls, but evenness did not differ between the groups. The cross-sectional design could not show whether the associations came before the infection or were a result of it, and neither effector/memory subsets nor HPV-specific T cells were isolated. Because T-cell numbers per sample were unknown, differences in richness could reflect varying T-cell content rather than repertoire biology.

Every participant had a single incident cervical HPV16 infection, and prevalent HPV16 infections were excluded. Cervical HPV DNA was detected with MY09/MY11 PCR, and genotyping was done with dot-blot hybridization. Roughly 16 mL of heparinized blood were centrifuged, and the buffy coat was split into aliquots, frozen at -30 degrees C, and then kept at -80 degrees C. QIAGEN kits were used to extract genomic DNA from buffy coat specimens. The clonotype originates from a woman between 18 and 75 years old with a cervical HPV16 infection that either progressed to CIN3+ or cleared (not recorded which). Sequenced input: blood buffy coat. The chain joins TRBV20-1 to TRBJ2-3, with a weak D call of TRBD2 (6 bases match). CDR3 bases read: TGCAGTGCTAGATCCGGGGAGGGCACAGATACG. It codes for CSARSGEGTDT. The whole CDR3 is CSARSGEGTDTQYF.